This T cell receptor (beta chain) appears in the sequencing data of a study of response to subunit inactivated influenza vaccine. Notes on the study in general: Researchers suggested that each seasonal influenza vaccination recruits few new T cells.

A note on this clonotype: Its specificity is unknown.

In TCRdb, the RT-PCR reads were re-called with MiXCR into one record per CDR3 protein. The sample yields 700,000 to 900,000 distinct CDR3 sequences, 20% to 25% seen once. The V gene lost 0 bases and the J gene lost 3 bases, with 10 bases spanning the gap. The CDR3 spans 14 residues. In germline, CDR1 is SGHDT, CDR2 YYEEEE. The input for sequencing was PBMCs from blood, taken 4 to 6 days after vaccination. The TCR sequence derives from a man aged 50 to 59 who received an inactivated influenza vaccine. V and J are TRBV5-6 and TRBJ2-7; D possibly uses TRBD1 or TRBD2 (5 bases each). In nucleotides, the CDR3 is TGTGCCAGCAGCTTGGCGGGACGTTACTACGAGCAGTACTTC. Protein product: CASSLAGRYYEQYF. The full variable domain, completed using reference TRBV5-6 and TRBJ2-7, is DAGVTQSPTHLIKTRGQQVTLRCSPKSGHDTVSWYQQALGQGPQFIFQYYEEEERQRGNFPDRFSGHQFPNYSSELNVNALLLGDSALYLCASSLAGRYYEQYFGPGTRLTVT.